This T cell receptor (beta chain) is from a study of neoadjuvant nivolumab and ipilimumab in lung cancer. Findings and caveats of the study: A small number of samples were TCR sequenced. Only two of four nivolumab-treated tumors gained richness and clonality by surgery. Only a single major-pathologic-response sample was available for clonality analysis. Blood richness before therapy tracked richness in tumors resected after neoadjuvant therapy.

As to this clone: Antigen: not known. The same CDR3 can be traced to other DNA sequences in this sample.

The CDR3 covers 13 residues. CDR1 is MNHEY and CDR2 is SVGAGI in the germline V gene. The J segment lost 6 bases and the V segment lost 5 bases, leaving 4 bases of the junction unmatched. Measured with immunoSEQ multiplex PCR; TCRdb has only the in-frame clones, and not every one. This table holds 7,000 to 9,500 clones, over 75% found once. The source is an adult with non-small cell lung cancer. The sample here was tumor tissue, taken after neoadjuvant nivolumab, alone or with ipilimumab, at or shortly before surgery. This chain links TRBV6-5 with TRBJ1-5, with TRBD1 identical over 7 bases. As DNA, the CDR3 is TGTGCCAGCAGTACAGGGGCGGGTCAGCCCCAGCATTTT. Its protein is CASSTGAGQPQHF.